The TCR beta chain under discussion was sequenced for a study of graft-versus-host responses after intestinal transplantation. As to this clone: Its antigen remains unknown.

Data came from immunoSEQ multiplex PCR; TCRdb stores just in-frame clones and leaves some out. The table lists some 90,000 clones, 90% to 95% of them singletons, with 0.4% to 0.6% in the top ten. The CDR3 has 13 residues. CDR1 is MNHEY and CDR2 is SVGAGI in the germline V gene. V dropped 3 bases and J dropped 4 bases, with 10 bases sitting between them. The TCR comes from a human donor who received an intestinal transplant. The chain uses TRBV6-5 and TRBJ2-7; the D gene is possibly TRBD1 (5 bases). Material: unstimulated CD8+ T cells sorted from spleen or lymph node cells, obtained before intestinal transplant. CDR3 DNA sequence: TGTGCCAGCAGTTATGGGGCGGCTTACGAGCAGTACTTC. Amino acids: CASSYGAAYEQYF.